Below are 27 T cell receptor beta chains sequenced from a single sample in a study of control samples from healthy donors and cancer patients. Only in-frame clones appear in the TCRdb table, and some are missing; sequencing was by immunoSEQ multiplex PCR. The sample includes some 120,000 clones, about 86% of them seen just once. Material for sequencing was blood. The origin of the receptors is a young man in good health.

This rearrangement joins TRBV4-1 to TRBJ2-7; 10 nucleotides line up with TRBD2. This CDR3 comprises 18 residues. The junction had 12 bases not matched to a gene; V was cut back by 2 bases and J by 2 bases. The germline CDR1 and CDR2 sequences are MGHRA and YSYEKL. Here the CDR3 reads CASSQIPSSGGSPYEQYF. CDR3 bases: TGCGCCAGCAGCCAAATCCCTTCTAGCGGGGGCTCCCCCTACGAGCAGTACTTC.

This chain uses TRBV7-2 with TRBJ1-4, with D uncertain. Trimming stripped 2 bases from V and 3 bases from J, with 7 bases between. Germline V gene sequence: CDR1 SGHTA, CDR2 FQGNSA. The CDR3 contains 14 residues. The CDR3 loop reads CASSLRQANEKLFF. The CDR3 nucleotides read TGTGCCAGCAGCTTAAGACAAGCTAATGAAAAACTGTTTTTT. The whole variable domain, filled in from reference TRBV7-2 and TRBJ1-4, reads GAGVSQSPSNKVTEKGKDVELRCDPISGHTALYWYRQSLGQGLEFLIYFQGNSAPDKSGLPSDRFSAERTGGSVSTLTIQRTQQEDSAVYLCASSLRQANEKLFFGSGTQLSVL.

The chain uses TRBV11-2 and TRBJ1-2; D remains ambiguous. CDR1 is SGHAT, CDR2 FQNNGV, per germline. V lost 0 bases to trimming and J lost 3 bases, with 8 bases between them. This CDR3 region has 14 residues. As DNA, the CDR3 is TGTGCCAGCAGCTTAGAAAACAGCCACTATGGCTACACCTTC. Its protein product is CASSLENSHYGYTF.

The V and J genes are TRBV2 and TRBJ1-1; no reliable D call. CDR3 length: 13 residues. Germline CDR1 reads SNHLY; CDR2 reads FYNNEI. V shed 1 base and J shed 4 bases, with 7 bases lying between them. The DNA of the CDR3 is TGTGCCAGCAGTGAAGGGCCGGGCACTGAAGCTTTCTTT. It translates to CASSEGPGTEAFF. Looking up the rest from reference TRBV2 and TRBJ1-1 gives the full variable domain: EPEVTQTPSHQVTQMGQEVILRCVPISNHLYFYWYRQILGQKVEFLVSFYNNEISEKSEIFDDQFSVERPDGSNFTLKIRSTKLEDSAMYFCASSEGPGTEAFFGQGTRLTVV.

The V gene is TRBV5-1, the J gene TRBJ1-2; TRBD1 aligns across 7 bases. The CDR3 has 15 amino acids. CDR1 SGHRS and CDR2 YFSETQ come from the germline V gene. The trim removed 2 bases at V and 4 bases at J, leaving 8 bases unmatched. The CDR3, as DNA: TGCGCCAGCAGCTTTCCCGGGGACAGCCCCTATGGCTACACCTTC. Translation: CASSFPGDSPYGYTF.

DNA of the CDR3: TGTGCCAGCAGGGGTATAAATGAACACCGGGCGTTGGCTTTCTTT. Amino acids: CASRGINEHRALAFF. The chain has TRBV6-5 and TRBJ1-1; D call uncertain. The CDR3 extends over 15 amino acids. From germline, CDR1 is MNHEY and CDR2 SVGAGI. Trimming removed 6 bases at V and 11 bases at J, with 25 bases between.

This chain uses TRBV11-2 with TRBJ1-1, with D possibly being TRBD1 (5 bases). The ends were cut back, 5 bases at V and 6 bases at J, with 22 bases in the middle. CDR1 SGHAT and CDR2 FQNNGV come from the germline V gene. The CDR3 is made up of 16 amino acids. CDR3 loop: CASSILDSSGWAEAFF. Here the CDR3 DNA reads TGTGCCAGCAGCATCCTTGACAGCTCCGGTTGGGCTGAAGCTTTCTTT.

The chain links TRBV5-4 to TRBJ1-2; D gene ambiguous. The CDR3 contains 15 residues. CDR1 is SGHNT and CDR2 is YYREEE in the germline V gene (reference sequence). V lost 1 base to trimming and J lost 4 bases, with 14 bases between them. The CDR3 DNA reads TGTGCCAGCAGCTTGTGGTCGGGCAGCTTCTATGGCTACACCTTC. It is translated as CASSLWSGSFYGYTF.

The sample holds one count of this clone. This chain links TRBV7-2 with TRBJ2-6; possibly TRBD2 for D (5 bases). Germline V CDR1 and CDR2: SGHTA, FQGNSA. The length of the CDR3 is 16 residues. V lost 5 bases to trimming and J lost 1 base, with 12 bases between them. The CDR3 DNA reads as TGTGCCAGCAGCCCTTCGGCGGGTTCTGGGGCCAACGTCCTGACTTTC. This translates into CASSPSAGSGANVLTF.

The chain uses TRBV10-1 and TRBJ2-3, with D perhaps TRBD2 (6 bases). V lost 4 bases and J lost 0, with 14 bases in between. This CDR3 has 16 residues. Germline lookup yields CDR1 WNHNN and CDR2 SYGVQD (reference sequence). The CDR3 nucleotides are TGCGCCAGCAGTGTTACTCAGGGACTGAGCACAGATACGCAGTATTTT. This translates into CASSVTQGLSTDTQYF.

V gene TRBV25-1 combines with J gene TRBJ1-4; 7 nucleotides match TRBD1. J gave up 3 bases and V 3 bases, and 4 bases lay outside the gene matches. This CDR3 has 15 residues. The germline CDR1 and CDR2 sequences are MGHDK and SYGVNS. The DNA of the CDR3 is TGTGCCAGCAGTGATCCAGGGGGTCCTAATGAAAAACTGTTTTTT. Translation: CASSDPGGPNEKLFF.

J is TRBJ1-2 and V is TRBV18; D possibly corresponds to TRBD1 (5 bases). Germline CDR1 KGHSH, CDR2 LQKENI. With 2 bases removed from V and 3 bases from J, the gap between germline ends came to 10 bases. The length of the CDR3 is 14 residues. The CDR3 bases are TGTGCCAGCTCACCAGGGGCGGGCGACTATGGCTACACCTTC. It translates to CASSPGAGDYGYTF.

The J gene is TRBJ1-2, the V gene TRBV19, with a tentative D call TRBD1 (5 bases). Trimming removed 7 bases from V and 5 bases from J, with 17 bases in between. This CDR3 has 14 residues. The germline gives CDR1 LNHDA, CDR2 SQIVND (reference sequence). CDR3 sequence (DNA): TGTGCCAGTAACACTGTCGGGGCGGGGTATGGCTACACCTTC. Its translation: CASNTVGAGYGYTF. The entire variable domain, with the rest obtained from reference TRBV19 and TRBJ1-2, is as follows: DGGITQSPKYLFRKEGQNVTLSCEQNLNHDAMYWYRQDPGQGLRLIYYSQIVNDFQKGDIAEGYSVSREKKESFPLTVTSAQKNPTAFYLCASNTVGAGYGYTFGSGTRLTVV.

This clone was detected a few times. J is TRBJ2-7 and V is TRBV5-8; possibly TRBD2 for D (6 bases). CDR3 length equals 14 residues. Deletions cut 0 bases from V and 2 bases from J, with 9 bases between. Germline loops: CDR1 SGHTS, CDR2 YDEGEE. The CDR3 sequence: CASSLDGGTYEQYF. CDR3 DNA: TGTGCCAGCAGCTTGGACGGGGGAACCTACGAGCAGTACTTC. The full variable domain, in which reference TRBV5-8 and TRBJ2-7 provide the parts outside the CDR3, is EAGVTQSPTHLIKTRGQQATLRCSPISGHTSVYWYQQALGLGLQFLLWYDEGEERNRGNFPPRFSGRQFPNYSSELNVNALELEDSALYLCASSLDGGTYEQYFGPGTRLTVT.

V usage is TRBV6-5 and J usage is TRBJ1-4; no clear D. V dropped 6 bases and J dropped 7 bases, with 9 bases sitting between them. This CDR3 contains 12 residues. Germline V CDR1 and CDR2: MNHEY, SVGAGI. CDR3 loop: CASRAGSEKLFF. CDR3 bases: TGTGCCAGCAGGGCAGGATCTGAAAAACTGTTTTTT.

V and J are TRBV5-1 and TRBJ2-1, with 7 bases lining up with TRBD2. The CDR3 is 16 amino acids. From germline, CDR1 is SGHRS and CDR2 YFSETQ. V lost 1 base and J lost 0; bases outside the gene matches: 4. The CDR3 DNA sequence: TGCGCCAGCAGCTTGCTGGCTAGCGGCTCCTACAATGAGCAGTTCTTC. Translating it yields CASSLLASGSYNEQFF. Drawing the rest from reference TRBV5-1 and TRBJ2-1, the complete variable domain is KAGVTQTPRYLIKTRGQQVTLSCSPISGHRSVSWYQQTPGQGLQFLFEYFSETQRNKGNFPGRFSGRQFSNSRSEMNVSTLELGDSALYLCASSLLASGSYNEQFFGPGTRLTVL.

This rearrangement joins TRBV6-6 to TRBJ1-1; unclear D gene. The V end was cut by 11 bases, the J end by 3 bases, with 16 bases between. CDR3 length equals 13 residues. Germline-derived CDR1 and CDR2 are MNHNY and SVGAGI (reference sequence). This chain's CDR3 is CAGRGRWDTEAFF. The CDR3, as DNA: TGTGCCGGCCGCGGGCGGTGGGACACTGAAGCTTTCTTT.

This clone has a handful of counts. The rearrangement joins TRBV24-1 to TRBJ1-1, with TRBD1 matching 10 bases. Germline V gene data show CDR1 as KGHDR and CDR2 as SFDVKD. V lost 7 bases to trimming and J lost 1 base; unmatched junction nucleotides: 5. CDR3 size: 15 residues. As DNA, the CDR3 is TGTGCCACCAGGGACAGGGGGATGAAGAACACTGAAGCTTTCTTT. Residues: CATRDRGMKNTEAFF.

This chain's CDR3 is CASSSGAANSPLHF. CDR3 bases: TGTGCCAGCAGCTCCGGGGCTGCCAATTCACCCCTCCACTTT. The chain joins TRBV7-9 to TRBJ1-6; weak D call: TRBD1 (5 bases). Trimming removed 4 bases from V and 7 bases from J, with 11 bases in between. Germline CDR1 reads SEHNR; CDR2 reads FQNEAQ (reference sequence). This CDR3 spans 14 amino acids.

The count of this clone is one. This chain connects TRBV6-1 to TRBJ1-5, with no clear D. This CDR3 region has 15 residues. CDR1 is MNHNS, CDR2 SASEGT, per germline. Trimming removed 0 bases at V and 7 bases at J, with 13 bases between. CDR3 coding DNA: TGTGCCAGCAGTGAAGCGGGCCGTGCACGGCAGCCCCAGCATTTT. The encoded protein is CASSEAGRARQPQHF.

The genes are TRBV21-1 and TRBJ2-2; no check of the table's D call, TRBD2, against the DNA was made. TRBV21-1 corresponds to a pseudogene. CDR3 length: 17 residues. The CDR3 loop is CASSKTRGGANTGELFF. The CDR3 region has the DNA TGTGCCAGCAGCAAAACTCGCGGGGGGGCTAACACCGGGGAGCTGTTTTTT.

This clone was picked up one time. The chain employs TRBV5-4 and TRBJ1-1; 7 nucleotides agree with TRBD1. V gave up 4 bases and J gave up 0 bases; unmatched junction bases: 3. Germline-derived CDR1 and CDR2 are SGHNT and YYREEE (reference sequence). The CDR3 extends over 14 amino acids. CDR3 sequence (DNA): TGTGCCAGCAGCATAGGGGGCTTGAACACTGAAGCTTTCTTT. It encodes CASSIGGLNTEAFF.

The chain carries TRBV11-2 and TRBJ1-4; weak D call: TRBD1 (5 bases). The CDR3 length is 14 residues. Trimming cost V 7 bases and J 2 bases, with 11 bases left between them. The germline CDR1 and CDR2 sequences are SGHAT and FQNNGV. The DNA of the CDR3 is TGTGCCAGCACAGCAGGGAGGACTAATGAAAAACTGTTTTTT. The encoded protein is CASTAGRTNEKLFF.

V gene TRBV9 combines with J gene TRBJ2-1, with D maybe TRBD2 (6 bases). The V and J ends lost 1 base and 0 bases respectively, with 11 bases between them. The CDR3 has 16 residues. CDR1 and CDR2 from the germline V gene are SGDLS and YYNGEE. Here the CDR3 DNA reads TGTGCCAGCAGCGTAAGACTAGACAGCTCCTACAATGAGCAGTTCTTC. It is translated as CASSVRLDSSYNEQFF.

The chain joins TRBV6-5 to TRBJ2-7; 9 bases fit TRBD1. After removal of 5 bases from V and 4 bases from J, the junction contained 6 bases not matched to a gene. The CDR3 extends over 14 amino acids. The V gene's germline CDR1 is MNHEY and CDR2 SVGAGI. CDR3 amino acids: CASSPQGAQYEQYF. Written as DNA, the CDR3 is TGTGCCAGCAGTCCACAGGGGGCTCAATACGAGCAGTACTTC.

The chain carries TRBV5-1 and TRBJ1-3, with 8 bases lining up with TRBD1. Germline V CDR1 and CDR2: SGHRS, YFSETQ. The CDR3 length is 15 residues. J lost 1 base, V lost 2 bases, and 2 bases had no gene match. The CDR3: CASSLTGGSGNTIYF. In DNA, the CDR3 is TGCGCCAGCAGCTTAACAGGGGGTTCTGGAAACACCATATATTTT.

The chain couples TRBV6-5 to TRBJ1-1, with D perhaps TRBD1 (6 bases). The V end was cut by 4 bases, the J end by 5 bases, with 17 bases between. The CDR3 is 15 amino acids. CDR1 and CDR2 (germline): MNHEY, SVGAGI. The CDR3 DNA sequence: TGTGCCAGCAGTTTTCAACAGGGCCTGGGGACTGAAGCTTTCTTT. This encodes CASSFQQGLGTEAFF.